These T cell receptor beta chains were read from a single sample in a study of CD8 T cells in ankylosing spondylitis. In TCRdb, the 5' RACE reads were re-called with MiXCR into one record per CDR3 protein. This sample carries 670,000 or so distinct CDR3 sequences, 15% to 20% of them seen once, and the ten largest clones take about 20%. Sequencing was performed on blood, either unsorted or a sorted T cell fraction (not recorded which). These receptors came from a male donor with ankylosing spondylitis. Both conserved end residues are part of each CDR3. Each record gives: clone size, J gene, V gene, D gene, CDR3 DNA, CDR3 protein. A D gene is named only where the DNA matches it firmly. Clone size is stated in some rows and not others, as once, few, many or a class when expanded.

clone_size: -; j_call: TRBJ2-3; v_call: TRBV5-6; d_call: -; cdr3_nt: TGTGCCAGCAGCTTGGATTGGGAAGATACGCAGTATTTT; cdr3_aa: CASSLDWEDTQYF
clone_size: few; j_call: TRBJ2-1; v_call: TRBV7-3; d_call: -; cdr3_nt: TGTGCCAGCAGTCCCTACGGACAGCCGGACGGTGAGCAGTTCTTC; cdr3_aa: CASSPYGQPDGEQFF
clone_size: -; j_call: TRBJ2-3; v_call: TRBV12-3/TRBV12-4; d_call: TRBD2; cdr3_nt: TGTGCCAGCAGACCCAGCGGGAGGGCCGAGGATACGCAGTATTTT; cdr3_aa: CASRPSGRAEDTQYF
clone_size: many; j_call: TRBJ2-7; v_call: TRBV18; d_call: -; cdr3_nt: TGTGCCAGCTCACCTATGTCCTACGAGCAGTACTTC; cdr3_aa: CASSPMSYEQYF
clone_size: -; j_call: TRBJ1-1; v_call: TRBV4-1; d_call: -; cdr3_nt: TGCGCCAGCAGCCAAGGTTGGGACCCACGGAACACTGAAGCTTTCTTT; cdr3_aa: CASSQGWDPRNTEAFF
clone_size: -; j_call: TRBJ1-3; v_call: TRBV5-1; d_call: TRBD1; cdr3_nt: TGCGCCAGCAGCCTGGCCGGGACAGGGTCAGGAAACACCATATATTTT; cdr3_aa: CASSLAGTGSGNTIYF
clone_size: few; j_call: TRBJ1-2; v_call: TRBV12-3/TRBV12-4; d_call: -; cdr3_nt: TGTGCCAGCAGTTTAGAGGCAGGGCATGGCTACACCTTC; cdr3_aa: CASSLEAGHGYTF
clone_size: -; j_call: TRBJ2-7; v_call: TRBV29-1; d_call: TRBD1; cdr3_nt: TGCAGCGTTGGACCTCAGGACAGGGTCTACGAGCAGTACTTC; cdr3_aa: CSVGPQDRVYEQYF
clone_size: -; j_call: TRBJ1-2; v_call: TRBV7-8; d_call: TRBD1; cdr3_nt: TGTGCCAGCAGCTTAGGGACAGGCACGACAAGTTATGGCTACACCTTC; cdr3_aa: CASSLGTGTTSYGYTF
clone_size: few; j_call: TRBJ2-1; v_call: TRBV20-1; d_call: -; cdr3_nt: TGCAGTGCTAGAGGCCGAGCGTCAGTGTCCTACAATGAGCAGTTCTTC; cdr3_aa: CSARGRASVSYNEQFF
clone_size: -; j_call: TRBJ2-7; v_call: TRBV7-2; d_call: -; cdr3_nt: TGTGCCAGCAGCTTAAGCCCAGGGAGCTCCTACGAGCAGTACTTC; cdr3_aa: CASSLSPGSSYEQYF
clone_size: -; j_call: TRBJ2-2; v_call: TRBV7-2; d_call: TRBD2; cdr3_nt: TGTGCCAGCAGCTTAGGCGGGAGGGAAACCGGGGAGCTGTTTTTT; cdr3_aa: CASSLGGRETGELFF
clone_size: -; j_call: TRBJ1-3; v_call: TRBV2; d_call: -; cdr3_nt: TGTGCCAGCAGGGATGACAGGGGAAACACCATATATTTT; cdr3_aa: CASRDDRGNTIYF
clone_size: -; j_call: TRBJ1-4; v_call: TRBV7-2; d_call: -; cdr3_nt: TGTGCCAGCCGTCCCAGCCAGCGAAATGAAAAACTGTTTTTT; cdr3_aa: CASRPSQRNEKLFF
clone_size: -; j_call: TRBJ1-1; v_call: TRBV7-8; d_call: -; cdr3_nt: TGTGCCAGCAGCAATACTTACACTGAAGCTTTCTTT; cdr3_aa: CASSNTYTEAFF
clone_size: -; j_call: TRBJ2-2; v_call: TRBV7-3; d_call: TRBD1; cdr3_nt: TGTGCCAGCAGCTTACGACAGGGGGCGGATACCGGGGAGCTGTTTTTT; cdr3_aa: CASSLRQGADTGELFF
clone_size: few; j_call: TRBJ2-7; v_call: TRBV20-1; d_call: -; cdr3_nt: TGCAGTGCGTGGGCCGACTGGTTCTCCTACGAGCAGTACTTC; cdr3_aa: CSAWADWFSYEQYF
clone_size: few; j_call: TRBJ2-1; v_call: TRBV7-8; d_call: TRBD2; cdr3_nt: TGTGCCAGCAGCTTAATCAGCGCGGGGGACTACAATGAGCAGTTCTTC; cdr3_aa: CASSLISAGDYNEQFF
clone_size: few; j_call: TRBJ1-2; v_call: TRBV6-5; d_call: TRBD1; cdr3_nt: TGTGCCAGCAGTTACCTGGGGGACAGGGACATTGGCTACACCTTC; cdr3_aa: CASSYLGDRDIGYTF
clone_size: few; j_call: TRBJ2-2; v_call: TRBV20-1; d_call: -; cdr3_nt: TGCAGTGCTAGAGCTGCAGGGTCGAACACCGGGGAGCTGTTTTTT; cdr3_aa: CSARAAGSNTGELFF
clone_size: -; j_call: TRBJ2-1; v_call: TRBV6-1; d_call: TRBD2; cdr3_nt: TGTGCCAGCAGCCCAGGGACTAGCGGGAGGGCCGGATACAATGAGCAGTTCTTC; cdr3_aa: CASSPGTSGRAGYNEQFF
clone_size: few; j_call: TRBJ2-7; v_call: TRBV28; d_call: -; cdr3_nt: TGTGCCAGCAGAGGATCCGGAGGGGGGTACGAGCAGTACTTC; cdr3_aa: CASRGSGGGYEQYF
clone_size: few; j_call: TRBJ1-6; v_call: TRBV14; d_call: -; cdr3_nt: TGTGCCAGCGACGACACCCTCAGTAGGAAGGGGTTATATAATTCACCCCTCCACTTT; cdr3_aa: CASDDTLSRKGLYNSPLHF
clone_size: -; j_call: TRBJ1-2; v_call: TRBV9; d_call: -; cdr3_nt: TGTGCCAGCAGCGTAGGGCCGGGGTCGAACTATGGCTACACCTTC; cdr3_aa: CASSVGPGSNYGYTF
clone_size: -; j_call: TRBJ1-5; v_call: TRBV3-1; d_call: TRBD1; cdr3_nt: TGTGCCAGCAGCCAGATACGGCCGCCCCCCCGGGACAGTAGCAATCAGCCCCAGCATTTT; cdr3_aa: CASSQIRPPPRDSSNQPQHF
clone_size: few; j_call: TRBJ1-1; v_call: TRBV12-3/TRBV12-4; d_call: TRBD1; cdr3_nt: TGTGCCAGCACCACGACAGGGGGCGAGTTGATGAACACTGAAGCTTTCTTT; cdr3_aa: CASTTTGGELMNTEAFF
clone_size: -; j_call: TRBJ2-5; v_call: TRBV7-3; d_call: -; cdr3_nt: TGTGCCAGCAGCCTAGAGCAGGTGGTAGAGACCCAGTACTTC; cdr3_aa: CASSLEQVVETQYF
clone_size: -; j_call: TRBJ1-2; v_call: TRBV7-8; d_call: TRBD1; cdr3_nt: TGTGCCAGCAGCCCTTTGACAGGGGCAAGTGGCTACACCTTC; cdr3_aa: CASSPLTGASGYTF
clone_size: -; j_call: TRBJ1-1; v_call: TRBV5-1; d_call: -; cdr3_nt: TGCGCCAGCAGCTTCAGGGGACCGAGCACTGAAGCTTTCTTT; cdr3_aa: CASSFRGPSTEAFF
clone_size: -; j_call: TRBJ2-1; v_call: TRBV3-1; d_call: TRBD2; cdr3_nt: TGTGCCAGCAGCAAACTAGCGGCGAGGGACAATGAGCAGTTCTTC; cdr3_aa: CASSKLAARDNEQFF
clone_size: few; j_call: TRBJ1-4; v_call: TRBV20-1; d_call: -; cdr3_nt: TGCAGTGCTAGAACAGGCATCGAGGGACCCCATTTTTTC; cdr3_aa: CSARTGIEGPHFF
clone_size: few; j_call: TRBJ1-1; v_call: TRBV7-9; d_call: -; cdr3_nt: TGTGCCAGCAGCTTAGTCGCAGGTACTAACACTGAAGCTTTCTTT; cdr3_aa: CASSLVAGTNTEAFF
clone_size: few; j_call: TRBJ2-7; v_call: TRBV15; d_call: -; cdr3_nt: TGTGCCACCAGCAGAGAGCCTGGCCGATCCTACGAGCAGTACTTC; cdr3_aa: CATSREPGRSYEQYF
clone_size: -; j_call: TRBJ1-2; v_call: TRBV9; d_call: -; cdr3_nt: TGTGCCAGCAGCGCGACAGGAGGGGGAAACTATGGCTACACCTTC; cdr3_aa: CASSATGGGNYGYTF
clone_size: -; j_call: TRBJ2-1; v_call: TRBV7-2; d_call: -; cdr3_nt: TGTGCCAGCAGCTTGACAAGCTGGGAAAATGAGCAGTTCTTC; cdr3_aa: CASSLTSWENEQFF
clone_size: few; j_call: TRBJ1-5; v_call: TRBV13; d_call: TRBD1; cdr3_nt: TGTGCCAGCAGCTACTCCAGGGGGCGCAATCAGCCCCAGCATTTT; cdr3_aa: CASSYSRGRNQPQHF
clone_size: -; j_call: TRBJ2-3; v_call: TRBV5-1; d_call: TRBD2; cdr3_nt: TGCGCCAGCAGAGCGGGGGCAGGTAGCACAGATACGCAGTATTTT; cdr3_aa: CASRAGAGSTDTQYF
clone_size: few; j_call: TRBJ2-6; v_call: TRBV3-1; d_call: TRBD1; cdr3_nt: TGTGCCAGCAGCCCGCAGATCGGACAGGGCTCTGGGGCCAACGTCCTGACTTTC; cdr3_aa: CASSPQIGQGSGANVLTF
clone_size: -; j_call: TRBJ2-6; v_call: TRBV12-3/TRBV12-4; d_call: -; cdr3_nt: TGTGCCAGCAGTTCTCCTGGGGCCAACGTCCTGACTTTC; cdr3_aa: CASSSPGANVLTF
clone_size: once; j_call: TRBJ2-2; v_call: TRBV28; d_call: TRBD2; cdr3_nt: TGTGCCAGCAGTGCCGGGACTAGCGGTTTTGGGACCGGGGAGCTGTTTTTT; cdr3_aa: CASSAGTSGFGTGELFF
clone_size: few; j_call: TRBJ1-1; v_call: TRBV20-1; d_call: -; cdr3_nt: TGCAGTGCTAGAGACGCGGCAGGGGCAGTGCGTACTGAAGCTTTCTTT; cdr3_aa: CSARDAAGAVRTEAFF
clone_size: -; j_call: TRBJ1-1; v_call: TRBV20-1; d_call: -; cdr3_nt: TGCAGTGTTTCAGCGGGGTCGAGCACTGAAGCTTTCTTT; cdr3_aa: CSVSAGSSTEAFF